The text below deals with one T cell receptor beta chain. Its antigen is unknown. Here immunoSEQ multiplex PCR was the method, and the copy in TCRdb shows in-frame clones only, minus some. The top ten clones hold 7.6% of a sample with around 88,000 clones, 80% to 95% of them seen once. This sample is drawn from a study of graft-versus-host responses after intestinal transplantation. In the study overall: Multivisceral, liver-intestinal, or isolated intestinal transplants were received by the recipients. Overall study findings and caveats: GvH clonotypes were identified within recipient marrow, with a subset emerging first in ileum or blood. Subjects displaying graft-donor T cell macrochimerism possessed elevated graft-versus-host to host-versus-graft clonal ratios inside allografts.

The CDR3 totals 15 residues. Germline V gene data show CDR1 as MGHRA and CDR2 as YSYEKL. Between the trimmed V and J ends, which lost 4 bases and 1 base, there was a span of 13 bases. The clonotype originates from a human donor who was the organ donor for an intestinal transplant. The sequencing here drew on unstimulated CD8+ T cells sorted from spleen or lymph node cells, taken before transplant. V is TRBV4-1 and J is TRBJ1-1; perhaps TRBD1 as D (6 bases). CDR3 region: CASSRVEQGNTEAFF. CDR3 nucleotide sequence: TGCGCCAGCAGCCGGGTAGAACAGGGGAACACTGAAGCTTTCTTT.